This T cell receptor beta chain appears in the sequencing data of a study of graft-versus-host responses after intestinal transplantation. Whole-study findings and limits: Detection of GvH clones occurred in recipient marrow, and some had their first appearance in ileum or blood.

TCRdb's copy holds only in-frame clones and misses some; the assay was immunoSEQ multiplex PCR. The sample records about 41,000 clones, 95% being singletons. This CDR3 is 17 amino acids long. V lost 0 bases to trimming and J lost 4 bases; unmatched junction nucleotides: 7. Germline CDR1 LGHNA, CDR2 YSLEER. This clone was counted a single time. What it binds is not known. This TCR was recovered from a human donor who was the organ donor for an intestinal transplant. This rearrangement joins TRBV4-3 to TRBJ2-1; 9 bases line up with TRBD2. This material consisted of unstimulated CD8+ T cells sorted from spleen or lymph node cells, taken before transplant. The CDR3 DNA is TGCGCCAGCAGCCAAGAACTAGCGGGCAACTTATACAATGAGCAGTTCTTC. This codes for CASSQELAGNLYNEQFF.